Below, 23 T cell receptor beta chains from the same sample are listed, as sequenced in a study of blood T cell repertoires in COVID-19. Data came from immunoSEQ multiplex PCR; TCRdb stores just in-frame clones and leaves some out. The data contain some 180,000 clones, 70% to 90% of them seen just once; the ten biggest clones take up 5% to 6.5%. The sample comprised peripheral blood. The origin of the receptors is a man in his forties with active or convalescent COVID-19.

The chain employs TRBV7-2 and TRBJ2-2; D not resolved. Germline V gives CDR1 SGHTA, CDR2 FQGNSA. The CDR3 contains 15 residues. Trimming took off 0 bases at V and 0 bases at J, with 5 bases between the two ends. DNA of the CDR3: TGTGCCAGCAGCTTAGCGGCTCCGAACACCGGGGAGCTGTTTTTT. It yields the protein CASSLAAPNTGELFF.

The chain is built from TRBV7-9 and TRBJ2-1; the D gene is possibly TRBD2 (7 bases). Germline V lookup: CDR1 SEHNR, CDR2 FQNEAQ (reference sequence). V was clipped by 5 bases and J by 6 bases, with 23 bases between them. This CDR3 is built from 17 residues. CDR3 loop: CASSAPGGARPSNEQFF. In DNA, the CDR3 is TGTGCCAGCAGCGCACCGGGGGGCGCGAGGCCTTCCAATGAGCAGTTCTTC.

V usage is TRBV6-2 or TRBV6-3 and J usage is TRBJ1-2; D is possibly TRBD1 (5 bases). CDR1 MNHEY and CDR2 SVGEGT come from the germline V gene. Between the trimmed V and J ends, which lost 4 bases and 2 bases, there was a span of 14 bases. The CDR3 runs to 15 residues. The CDR3 nucleotides are TGTGCCAGCAGTTTAGGGTCGGGGGACAACTATGGCTACACCTTC. Its translation: CASSLGSGDNYGYTF.

This chain joins TRBV7-9 and TRBJ1-1, with TRBD1 matching over 8 bases. Germline assignment: CDR1 SEHNR and CDR2 FQNEAQ (reference sequence). The V gene end was trimmed by 5 bases and the J gene end by 1 base; junction bases not matched to a gene: 6. The CDR3 contains 15 residues. Here the CDR3 DNA reads TGTGCCAGCAGCGCCATGACAGGGGCGAACACTGAAGCTTTCTTT. Translation: CASSAMTGANTEAFF.

This clone was recorded once. This chain connects TRBV27 to TRBJ2-1, with D possibly being TRBD2 (5 bases). Trimming removed 7 bases at V and 9 bases at J, with 22 bases between. The CDR3 length is 15 residues. Germline V gives CDR1 MNHEY, CDR2 SMNVEV (reference sequence). CDR3 sequence (DNA): TGTGCCAGCACCAAATTCCCGGGATGGACTGGTGAGCAGTTCTTC. Amino acid sequence: CASTKFPGWTGEQFF.

This clone has just one count. This chain connects TRBV7-9 to TRBJ2-5, with 10 bases fitting TRBD1. The CDR3 is made up of 16 amino acids. The V gene's germline CDR1 is SEHNR and CDR2 FQNEAQ (reference sequence). J lost 6 bases, V lost 2 bases, and 9 bases had no gene match. Here the CDR3 reads CASSLLSTGGPKTQYF. In nucleotides, the CDR3 is TGTGCCAGCAGCTTACTCTCGACAGGGGGCCCCAAGACCCAGTACTTC.

This chain connects TRBV13 to TRBJ1-2; TRBD1 matches 10 bases. J was trimmed by 5 bases and V by 5 bases; bases with no gene match: 14. Germline CDR1 reads PRHDT; CDR2 reads FYEKMQ (reference sequence). The CDR3 spans 17 residues. The CDR3 spells CASSPTTGGPSQYGYTF. CDR3 DNA sequence: TGTGCCAGCAGCCCCACGACAGGGGGCCCTAGCCAGTATGGCTACACCTTC. The variable domain in full, completed from reference TRBV13 and TRBJ1-2, reads AAGVIQSPRHLIKEKRETATLKCYPIPRHDTVYWYQQGPGQDPQFLISFYEKMQSDKGSIPDRFSAQQFSDYHSELNMSSLELGDSALYFCASSPTTGGPSQYGYTFGSGTRLTVV.

The rearrangement uses TRBV12-3 or TRBV12-4 and TRBJ1-4; D is ambiguous. This CDR3 region has 13 residues. Trimming left V 3 bases short and J 5 bases short, with 7 bases between. The DNA for the CDR3 is TGTGCCAGCAGTTTGTTCTCCAATGAAAAACTGTTTTTT. Translation: CASSLFSNEKLFF.

DNA of the CDR3: TGTGCCAGCCCGAGGAGGGTCCCGAACACTGAAGCTTTCTTT. The encoded protein is CASPRRVPNTEAFF. The chain recombines TRBV6-5 with TRBJ1-1; D unresolved. Looked up from germline, CDR1 is MNHEY and CDR2 is SVGAGI. V was trimmed by 8 bases and J by 1 base, leaving 14 bases between them. The CDR3 consists of 14 residues.

The gene calls are TRBV19 and TRBJ2-1, with TRBD1 matching over 9 bases. The V and J ends lost 1 base and 8 bases, in that order; junction bases with no gene match: 3. Germline V CDR1 and CDR2: LNHDA, SQIVND (reference sequence). The CDR3 contains 14 residues. This CDR3 reads CASSIGTGVHEQFF. DNA of the CDR3: TGTGCCAGTAGTATAGGGACAGGGGTGCATGAGCAGTTCTTC. The whole variable domain, filled in from reference TRBV19 and TRBJ2-1, reads DGGITQSPKYLFRKEGQNVTLSCEQNLNHDAMYWYRQDPGQGLRLIYYSQIVNDFQKGDIAEGYSVSREKKESFPLTVTSAQKNPTAFYLCASSIGTGVHEQFFGPGTRLTVL.

The chain combines TRBV5-1 with TRBJ1-2; a possible D gene is TRBD1 (5 bases). V lost 4 bases, J lost 4 bases, and 8 bases lay in between. From germline, CDR1 is SGHRS and CDR2 YFSETQ. CDR3 length: 12 amino acids. CDR3 nucleotide sequence: TGCGCCAGCAGCCCGCAGGGCTATGGCTACACCTTC. The encoded protein is CASSPQGYGYTF.

The chain couples TRBV27 to TRBJ2-6; D uncertain. Germline assignment: CDR1 MNHEY and CDR2 SMNVEV (reference sequence). V was pared by 0 bases and J by 5 bases, with 17 bases between. The length of the CDR3 is 18 residues. The CDR3 loop is CASSLSSPVGRWANVLTF. The CDR3 DNA reads as TGTGCCAGCAGTTTATCTTCCCCAGTGGGCAGGTGGGCCAACGTCCTGACTTTC.

The CDR3 reads CASSLMGLAGNYEQYF. The DNA for the CDR3 is TGCGCCAGCAGCTTGATGGGACTAGCGGGAAACTACGAGCAGTACTTC. The genes are TRBV5-1 and TRBJ2-7; TRBD2 matches 13 bases. Germline-derived CDR1 and CDR2 are SGHRS and YFSETQ. The CDR3 length is 16 residues. Unmatched junction bases numbered 4, after V lost 1 base and J lost 3 bases. The whole variable domain, filled in from reference TRBV5-1 and TRBJ2-7, reads KAGVTQTPRYLIKTRGQQVTLSCSPISGHRSVSWYQQTPGQGLQFLFEYFSETQRNKGNFPGRFSGRQFSNSRSEMNVSTLELGDSALYLCASSLMGLAGNYEQYFGPGTRLTVT.

This chain links TRBV18 with TRBJ1-6; TRBD1 aligns across 7 bases. CDR3 length: 15 residues. Losses at the gene ends were 3 bases for V and 7 bases for J; bases not matched to a gene: 6. Per germline, CDR1 KGHSH and CDR2 LQKENI. DNA for the CDR3: TGTGCCAGCTCACCTATGGGACAGAGAAATTCACCCCTCCACTTT. Amino acid sequence: CASSPMGQRNSPLHF.

This chain uses TRBV30 with TRBJ1-4; tentatively, D is TRBD1 (5 bases). Germline loops: CDR1 GTSNPN, CDR2 SVGIG (reference sequence). The CDR3 sequence is 16 residues long. V lost 3 bases, J lost 8 bases, and 22 bases lay in between. The CDR3 spells CAWSLGGYSSGEKLFF. CDR3 in DNA: TGTGCCTGGAGCCTGGGGGGTTATTCTTCCGGGGAAAAACTGTTTTTT.

The genes are TRBV27 and TRBJ1-6; 10 positions agree with TRBD1. Trimming removed 6 bases from V and 10 bases from J; junction bases left unmatched: 18. The germline CDR1 and CDR2 sequences are MNHEY and SMNVEV (reference sequence). The CDR3 is made up of 18 amino acids. This CDR3 is CASRRLVGTGVTESPLHF. In nucleotides, the CDR3 is TGTGCCAGCAGACGATTAGTGGGGACAGGGGTAACCGAATCACCCCTCCACTTT.

The chain combines TRBV2 with TRBJ2-1; 11 bases line up with TRBD2. The V and J ends lost 2 bases and 6 bases, in that order; junction bases with no gene match: 3. CDR3 size: 15 residues. CDR1 is SNHLY and CDR2 is FYNNEI in the germline V gene. The CDR3 loop reads CASSELAGGGNEQFF. The DNA of the CDR3 is TGTGCCAGCAGTGAACTAGCGGGAGGTGGCAATGAGCAGTTCTTC.

The chain recombines TRBV28 with TRBJ2-5; D gene uncertain. With 5 bases removed from V and 5 bases from J, the gap between germline ends came to 12 bases. Germline assignment: CDR1 MDHEN and CDR2 SYDVKM. This CDR3 is 13 amino acids long. CDR3 nucleotide sequence: TGTGCCAGCAGTGACCCCCCAGGCGAGACCCAGTACTTC. Amino acids: CASSDPPGETQYF.

The J gene is TRBJ2-7, the V gene TRBV4-2; 7 positions match TRBD2. Trimming took 2 bases from V and 6 from J; bases not matched to a gene: 10. CDR1 and CDR2 from the germline V gene are LGHNA and YNFKEQ. This CDR3 contains 15 residues. This chain's CDR3 is CASSQSAGATFEQYF. CDR3 in DNA: TGTGCCAGCAGCCAAAGCGCGGGAGCCACTTTCGAGCAGTACTTC.

CDR3 sequence (DNA): TGTGCCAGCAGTAAGAACCGGGACAGGGTTTACGAGCAGTACTTC. It is translated as CASSKNRDRVYEQYF. The rearrangement joins TRBV6-5 to TRBJ2-7; 9 nucleotides agree with TRBD1. Germline V gives CDR1 MNHEY, CDR2 SVGAGI. The V segment lost 5 bases and the J segment 4 bases; nucleotides outside the gene matches: 9. This CDR3 has 15 residues.

V is TRBV6-5 and J is TRBJ1-2, with 10 positions matching TRBD1. Germline CDR1 reads MNHEY; CDR2 reads SVGAGI. The junction had 3 bases not matched to a gene; V was cut back by 2 bases and J by 6 bases. This CDR3 spans 14 amino acids. The CDR3 DNA is TGTGCCAGCAGTTACACAGGGACAGGGGATGGCTACACCTTC. Residues: CASSYTGTGDGYTF.

The chain joins TRBV6-6 to TRBJ2-1, with TRBD2 identical over 12 bases. The CDR3 extends over 18 amino acids. Unmatched junction bases numbered 16, after V lost 6 bases and J lost 7 bases. The germline CDR1 and CDR2 sequences are MNHNY and SVGAGI (reference sequence). The CDR3 bases are TGTGCCAGCAGCCGACCCATACCGACTAGCGGGAGCCGGAATGAGCAGTTCTTC. Translation: CASSRPIPTSGSRNEQFF.

V gene TRBV27 combines with J gene TRBJ2-7, with TRBD2 identical over 7 bases. Germline V gene lookup returns CDR1 MNHEY and CDR2 SMNVEV (reference sequence). Trimming cost V 1 base and J 3 bases; bases outside gene matches: 3. The CDR3 extends over 14 amino acids. This CDR3 is CASSLWGGSYEQYF. CDR3 bases: TGTGCCAGCAGTTTATGGGGGGGTAGCTACGAGCAGTACTTC.